This T cell receptor beta chain was obtained from a study of T cell responses to AZD1222 COVID-19 vaccine. Study-wide findings and caveats: Dominant CD4 TCR responses targeted spike regions 160-218 and 743-854.

A note on this clone: The antigen remains unidentified.

TCRdb's copy holds only in-frame clones and misses some; the assay was immunoSEQ multiplex PCR. The table shows tens of thousands of clones, with approximately 91% occurring only once. Germline trimming cut 6 bases from V and 4 bases from J; bases unmatched to any gene: 9. The germline CDR1 and CDR2 sequences are SQVTM and ANQGSEA. The CDR3 loop spans 14 amino acids. This specimen consisted of peripheral blood, obtained on day 0 of AZD1222 vaccination. The clonotype originates from an adult in good health. The chain links TRBV29-1 to TRBJ1-5, with 7 bases that match TRBD1. CDR3 DNA: TGCAGCGTAGCGGAGACAGGGTGGAATCAGCCCCAGCATTTT. It codes for CSVAETGWNQPQHF.